This T cell receptor (beta chain) was sequenced in a study of beta chain features in type 1 diabetes (dated by TCRdb to 2016 to 2019). With respect to the entire study: Patients and healthy donors did not differ in mean age, gender distribution, total cell number or subset yield. A total of 90 million to 120 million sorted cells were examined across all samples, and a strong correlation was observed between cell number per subset and RNA yield. Regulatory and stem cell-like memory subsets were isolated from only 8 patients and roughly eight healthy donors, whereas naive and central memory subsets came from all 28 donors. The study compared the TCRB repertoires of sorted circulating CD4+ T cell subsets in recently diagnosed type 1 diabetes patients with those in matched healthy donors.

This clone was counted a few times. It has no known antigen specificity. The input lacks base qualities; no much larger clone sits a single base away. Additional DNA sequences in this sample encode the identical CDR3. Each donor gave one peripheral blood draw, roughly 0.12 L on average, collected into heparinised tubes. A BD FACSAria II and a panel including CD45RO, CCR7, CD25, CD127, CD95 and CD27 were used to sort naive, central memory, regulatory and stem cell-like memory CD4+ T cells. All sorted populations exceeded 98% purity. PBMCs were separated immediately by Lymphoprep density gradient centrifugation and were stained directly, without being cultured. So that batch effects would be minimized, each experiment stained and sorted samples in pairs, pairing one healthy donor with one patient. Results and caveats for the whole study, not just this receptor: The naive, central memory and regulatory TCRB repertoires appeared to resemble one another more closely among patients than among healthy donors. A moderate but significant shortening of TCRB CDR3 length was observed in type 1 diabetes patients in all four CD4+ subsets. Shorter templates might be favored by PCR, yet because patient and control samples were amplified and corrected together, any such skew would affect both groups equally. At VDJ recombination sites, patients with type 1 diabetes made fewer insertions and deleted more nucleotides, a pattern implying thymic rearrangement abnormalities. Because small numbers of individuals were included in the HLA sub-analyses, any influence of HLA type on TCRB rearrangement was left unresolved. Because cDNA was sequenced instead of genomic DNA, activated cells with high expression could be over-represented, although the groups did not differ in activation or CD3 levels.

All of the isolated RNA was reverse transcribed with the High Capacity cDNA Reverse Transcription Kit, so expressed TCRB transcripts were sequenced. Deep immunoSEQ sequencing was applied to naive, central memory and regulatory T cell samples, giving an average of about 3.6 million total reads per sample. Sorted cells were lysed in RLT buffer, and RNA was extracted using DNase-treated RNeasy Micro or Mini kits according to cell number. To prevent cross-contamination, each cell subset was processed individually, whereas patient and healthy donor samples were processed jointly. The immunoSEQ multiplex PCR was used to amplify TCRB sequences from cDNA, generating 87-bp fragments that spanned the CDR3 region. Amplicons were sequenced on the Illumina HiSeq platform. As for how the authors treated the data: PCR bias was corrected computationally using synthetic template baselines, and reads within Hamming distance 2 were collapsed, with unmergeable singletons discarded. Reads were aligned against IMGT to assign V, D and J genes, CDR3 length and insertions or deletions at six rearrangement sites. Within each subset, clonotype counts were normalized to sorted cell number, and only after that were true diversity and Gini coefficients computed with the tcR R package. The overlap coefficient, calculated on TCRB nucleotide sequences, was used to quantify repertoire sharing. As a proxy for the pre-selection repertoire, out-of-frame TCRB sequences from naive cells were analyzed. What TCRdb holds here is the immuneACCESS table cut down to in-frame rearrangements. Part of the clones is not present; checked against another copy, under half of the missing clones reflect an unresolved V gene, and the others are unexplained. D and trimming come from the DNA, and the V and J calls and clone size come from that table. A total of 640,000 or so clones appear in this sample, more than 13% of them only once. Clones ranked in the top ten supply 0.035% to 0.045% of the sample.

CDR3 length: 13 amino acids, cysteine to phenylalanine. Only the CDR3 DNA stays, 39 bases, in frame from base 1. The germline V gene (reference sequence) provides CDR1 SEHNR and CDR2 FQNEAQ. The V and J ends are trimmed by 1 base and 2 bases, leaving 5 bases between them. Sequencing was done on a sample of naive CD4+ T cells from blood. According to the study, the label for this sample's cell subset or site signals: true naive CD4+ T cells. The clonotype originates from a man younger than 35 with type 1 diabetes. This chain is built from TRBV7-9 and TRBJ1-1; no confident D gene assignment can be made. CDR3 region: CASSLGENTEAFF. Read as DNA, the sequence is TGTGCCAGCAGCTTAGGGGAAAACACTGAAGCTTTCTTT.